The subject of this entry is one T cell receptor (beta chain). These data belong to a study of blood T cell repertoires in COVID-19. Study summary: Whether acute or convalescent, the COVID-19 samples came from the United States, Italy and Spain.

Data came from immunoSEQ multiplex PCR; TCRdb stores just in-frame clones and leaves some out. The sample contains tens of thousands of clones, roughly 85% of which appear only once. The specimen sequenced was peripheral blood. This TCR was recovered from a woman of 80 years or more with COVID-19, enrolled during active disease.

CDR3 loop: CASRYRRGANEKLFF. The CDR3 DNA reads TGTGCAAGTCGCTATCGCCGGGGGGCTAATGAAAAACTGTTTTTT. This sequence joins TRBV12-2 and TRBJ1-4. TRBV12-2 is a recognized pseudogene. This CDR3 has 15 amino acids.